Below, 25 T cell receptor beta chains from the same sample are listed, as sequenced in a study of regulatory T cells in long-lasting Graves disease. Investigators prepared the TCR beta libraries by applying iRepertoire HTBI primers and Arm-PCR of CDR3 regions. TCRdb used MiXCR to reprocess the multiplex PCR reads, holding one entry per CDR3 protein. The data contain fewer than 550,000 distinct CDR3 sequences, around 16% of them singletons. Time point reported: newly diagnosed GD, antithyroid drugs for less than 3 months. The TCR library was prepared using RNA isolated from PBMCs. This sample was also put to use in a study of T cells in Graves' hyperthyroidism and ophthalmopathy.

Sequenced here: peripheral blood mononuclear cells (PBMCs), sampled at new diagnosis, from a patient treated with antithyroid drugs. Source of these receptors: a woman aged 35 to 60 with Graves disease.

In this sample, this clonotype turned up many times. The rearrangement uses TRBV4-1 and TRBJ1-2; D is unresolved. The ends were cut back, 4 bases at V and 8 bases at J, with 17 bases in the middle. The CDR3 consists of 14 residues. The germline V gene has CDR1 MGHRA and CDR2 YSYEKL. Written as DNA, the CDR3 is TGCGCCAGCAGCCTACTCGATCGGAGAGCCGGCTACACCTTC. It translates to CASSLLDRRAGYTF.

This clonotype was found a few times. The chain employs TRBV9 and TRBJ2-1; D gene ambiguous. The CDR3 runs to 15 residues. V was pared by 2 bases and J by 5 bases, with 14 bases between. CDR1 SGDLS and CDR2 YYNGEE come from the germline V gene. This chain's CDR3 is CASSVSHTGHNEQFF. CDR3 DNA: TGTGCCAGCAGCGTTAGCCACACTGGGCACAATGAGCAGTTCTTC.

This clonotype has ten or more counts. This chain joins TRBV12-3 or TRBV12-4 and TRBJ1-2; a possible D gene is TRBD1 (6 bases). This CDR3 region has 14 residues. V lost 5 bases and J lost 3, with 13 bases in between. CDR3 sequence: CASSPPGADYGYTF. CDR3 bases: TGTGCCAGCAGTCCGCCAGGGGCTGACTATGGCTACACCTTC.

This chain connects TRBV2 to TRBJ2-7; D is tentatively TRBD1 or TRBD2 (5 bases each). Trimming left V 6 bases short and J 7 bases short, with 16 bases between. Germline V CDR1 and CDR2: SNHLY, FYNNEI. The CDR3 spans 13 residues. CDR3 residues: CASSRDGLGEQYF. In DNA, the CDR3 is TGTGCCAGCAGCCGGGACGGGCTCGGGGAGCAGTACTTC.

The sample holds a few counts of this clonotype. This rearrangement joins TRBV15 to TRBJ1-5, with 8 bases identical to TRBD1. The CDR3 extends over 14 amino acids. Germline CDR1 and CDR2: LNHNV and YYDKDF (reference sequence). Germline trimming cut 0 bases from V and 11 bases from J; bases unmatched to any gene: 6. This CDR3 is CATSRDPPGQAQHF. The CDR3 DNA sequence: TGTGCCACCAGCAGAGATCCCCCGGGACAGGCCCAGCATTTT.

A remark on this clonotype: A much larger clone lies a single base off, so this may be a read error. The rearrangement joins TRBV7-2 to TRBJ2-4; D call uncertain. CDR3 length: 15 residues. Germline loops: CDR1 SGHTA, CDR2 FQGNSA. Trimming removed 0 bases from V and 13 bases from J, with 19 bases in between. The CDR3 DNA follows: TGTGCCAGCAGCTTAGCTCAGAGAACCTACAATGAGCAGTACTTC. Translating it yields CASSLAQRTYNEQYF. The whole variable domain, filled in from reference TRBV7-2 and TRBJ2-4, reads GAGVSQSPSNKVTEKGKDVELRCDPISGHTALYWYRQSLGQGLEFLIYFQGNSAPDKSGLPSDRFSAERTGGSVSTLTIQRTQQEDSAVYLCASSLAQRTYNEQYFGAGTRLSVL.

CDR3 nucleotide sequence: TGCGCCAGCAGTTGGTTGGACGGGGAGCTGTTTTTT. Translating gives CASSWLDGELFF. The chain has TRBV10-2 and TRBJ2-2; D not certain. The CDR3 spans 12 residues. Germline V gives CDR1 WSHSY, CDR2 SAAADI. Trimming pared 5 bases from V and 7 bases from J, leaving 8 bases between.

V usage is TRBV9 and J usage is TRBJ2-1, with 9 bases identical to TRBD2. CDR3 size: 17 residues. V lost 0 bases, J lost 9 bases, and 13 bases stayed unmatched. The V gene's germline CDR1 is SGDLS and CDR2 YYNGEE. This CDR3 reads CASSVGPPGGGAGEQFF. DNA of the CDR3: TGTGCCAGCAGCGTAGGACCCCCGGGCGGGGGGGCCGGTGAGCAGTTCTTC.

This clonotype was seen at least ten times. The chain employs TRBV3-1 and TRBJ2-1; D ambiguous. The CDR3 totals 15 residues. V lost 7 bases and J lost 6, with 19 bases in between. Germline CDR1 LGHDT, CDR2 YNNKEL (reference sequence). CDR3 DNA: TGTGCCAGCACTCCAGGACCAACCGGCCTCAATGAGCAGTTCTTC. Translated, it gives CASTPGPTGLNEQFF.

In this sample, this clonotype turned up many times. V gene TRBV18 combines with J gene TRBJ1-1, with 8 nucleotides matching TRBD1. V dropped 3 bases and J dropped 4; count of bases not matched to a gene: 7. This CDR3 is 15 amino acids long. Germline V gene data show CDR1 as KGHSH and CDR2 as LQKENI. CDR3 DNA: TGTGCCAGCTCACCGTTGTCGACAGGGGTCACTGAAGCTTTCTTT. This translates into CASSPLSTGVTEAFF.

This clonotype came up many times. J is TRBJ2-1 and V is TRBV3-1, with D possibly matching TRBD2 (6 bases). The DNA end is more similar to TRBJ2-4, so the J call may be wrong. This CDR3 has 12 residues. The V gene's germline CDR1 is LGHDT and CDR2 YNNKEL (reference sequence). The CDR3 is CASSLGEAAQYF. CDR3 bases: TGTGCCAGCAGCCTCGGGGAGGCGGCTCAGTACTTC.

In this sample, this clonotype turned up many times. This sequence joins TRBV12-3 or TRBV12-4 and TRBJ1-4; D remains unclear. The CDR3 spans 15 residues. Trimming stripped 0 bases from V and 2 bases from J, with 7 bases between. The CDR3 sequence: CASSLARRTNEKLFF. As DNA, the CDR3 is TGTGCCAGCAGTTTAGCGCGACGGACTAATGAAAAACTGTTTTTT.

CDR3 DNA sequence: TGTGCCAGCCTATCGGACACGACCTACGAGCAGTACTTC. It encodes CASLSDTTYEQYF. The J gene is TRBJ2-7, the V gene TRBV19; the D gene is possibly TRBD1 (5 bases). This CDR3 region has 13 residues. Germline V CDR1 and CDR2: LNHDA, SQIVND (reference sequence). V gave up 9 bases and J gave up 2 bases, with 14 bases separating them. The variable domain in full, completed from reference TRBV19 and TRBJ2-7, reads DGGITQSPKYLFRKEGQNVTLSCEQNLNHDAMYWYRQDPGQGLRLIYYSQIVNDFQKGDIAEGYSVSREKKESFPLTVTSAQKNPTAFYLCASLSDTTYEQYFGPGTRLTVT.

This clonotype was seen only a few times. The chain combines TRBV10-3 with TRBJ2-1; 7 bases match TRBD1. In germline, CDR1 is ENHRY, CDR2 SYGVKD. The CDR3 spans 16 residues. The V segment lost 4 bases and the J segment 0 bases; nucleotides outside the gene matches: 6. CDR3 DNA: TGTGCCATCAGTGTGCTCAGGGGGAGCTCCTACAATGAGCAGTTCTTC. As protein: CAISVLRGSSYNEQFF.

This clonotype came up once. The chain combines TRBV13 with TRBJ2-1; 11 bases match TRBD2. After removal of 3 bases from V and 5 bases from J, the junction contained 15 bases not matched to a gene. The CDR3 extends over 19 amino acids. Germline CDR1 reads PRHDT; CDR2 reads FYEKMQ (reference sequence). The CDR3, as DNA: TGTGCCAGCAGCTTGGTGTCGAATAGCGGGGGGGGAACCCACAATGAGCAGTTCTTC. This sequence encodes CASSLVSNSGGGTHNEQFF.

This clonotype was recorded a few times. V gene TRBV3-1 combines with J gene TRBJ2-5, with 9 positions matching TRBD2. Germline V CDR1 and CDR2: LGHDT, YNNKEL (reference sequence). The V segment lost 4 bases and the J segment 2 bases; nucleotides outside the gene matches: 5. CDR3 length: 15 residues. In DNA, the CDR3 is TGTGCCAGCAGCCTCTTTAGCGGGGGACAAGAGACCCAGTACTTC. It translates to CASSLFSGGQETQYF.

This clonotype has more than one count but fewer than ten. The genes are TRBV6-5 and TRBJ1-3, with D maybe TRBD1 (6 bases). This CDR3 has 15 amino acids. V lost 0 bases and J 7 bases, leaving 13 bases between the germline ends. CDR1 MNHEY and CDR2 SVGAGI come from the germline V gene. The CDR3 sequence is CASSYSQGLANTIYF. The CDR3 bases are TGTGCCAGCAGTTACTCGCAGGGGCTGGCTAACACCATATATTTT.

This clonotype has at least ten counts. The chain is built from TRBV12-3 or TRBV12-4 and TRBJ1-5; D is uncertain. The CDR3 contains 14 residues. The germline V and J ends were trimmed by 5 bases and 2 bases, with 10 bases remaining between them. The CDR3 bases are TGTGCCAGCAGTCCCCCGGCGGGCAATCAGCCCCAGCATTTT. This translates into CASSPPAGNQPQHF.

The chain joins TRBV5-5 to TRBJ1-2; D is perhaps TRBD1 (5 bases). Germline assignment: CDR1 SGHKS and CDR2 YYEKEE (reference sequence). Trimming pared 5 bases from V and 10 bases from J, leaving 21 bases between. The length of the CDR3 is 14 residues. The chain's CDR3 is CASSPIQALLNYTF. In DNA form, the CDR3 reads TGTGCCAGCAGTCCGATACAGGCTCTCCTGAACTACACCTTC.

V usage is TRBV3-1 and J usage is TRBJ2-2; the D is unclear. Trimming removed 2 bases from V and 8 bases from J, with 12 bases in between. This CDR3 has 14 amino acids. CDR1 and CDR2 (germline): LGHDT, YNNKEL (reference sequence). CDR3 sequence (DNA): TGTGCCAGCAGCCAATCCCCAATGAAGGGGGAGCTGTTTTTT. Translation gives CASSQSPMKGELFF.

This clonotype was seen a few times. V and J are TRBV25-1 and TRBJ1-1; D is undetermined. Trimming shortened V by 4 bases and J by 11 bases, and 14 bases separated the two germline ends. This CDR3 has 12 amino acids. CDR1 and CDR2 from the germline V gene are MGHDK and SYGVNS. DNA of the CDR3: TGTGCCAGCAGTGGCGCGGACGGGTGGGCTTTCTTT. Translating it yields CASSGADGWAFF.

This clonotype was counted many times. This chain links TRBV6-1 with TRBJ2-7; D possibly corresponds to TRBD2 (6 bases). The germline CDR1 and CDR2 sequences are MNHNS and SASEGT. The CDR3 loop spans 14 amino acids. With 4 bases removed from V and 1 base from J, the gap between germline ends came to 11 bases. The DNA for the CDR3 is TGTGCCAGCAGTGCCCTGGCGGGATCCTACGAGCAGTACTTC. It is translated as CASSALAGSYEQYF.

The chain employs TRBV6-1 and TRBJ2-7; no definite D call. The ends were cut back, 5 bases at V and 2 bases at J, with 10 bases in the middle. The CDR3 runs 13 residues. Germline CDR1 reads MNHNS; CDR2 reads SASEGT. The CDR3 bases are TGTGCCAGCAGTCGGACGGATACCTACGAGCAGTACTTC. Translated: CASSRTDTYEQYF.

V gene TRBV4-1 combines with J gene TRBJ2-7; 7 positions agree with TRBD1. The trim removed 3 bases at V and 4 bases at J, leaving 9 bases unmatched. Germline V gene sequence: CDR1 MGHRA, CDR2 YSYEKL. The CDR3 runs 15 residues. The CDR3 here is CASSQTTGLGYEQYF. The DNA for the CDR3 is TGCGCCAGCAGCCAGACGACAGGGCTGGGGTACGAGCAGTACTTC.

This clonotype was seen many times. The CDR3 bases are TGTGCCAGCAGCGCACTCGGACTAGCGGGGGCCGCCTCGTCCTACGAGCAGTACTTC. It codes for CASSALGLAGAASSYEQYF. J is TRBJ2-7 and V is TRBV6-1; the match to TRBD2 covers 13 bases. Germline V gene sequence: CDR1 MNHNS, CDR2 SASEGT. Germline trimming cut 6 bases from V and 1 base from J; bases unmatched to any gene: 15. The CDR3 totals 19 residues.